This T cell receptor (beta chain) derives from a study of shared clonotypes between healthy human individuals. Study-wide results and caveats: Depth was large, yet rarefaction showed that sorted-subset sequencing was incomplete.

Researchers partitioned CD4+ cells into CD45RA+ naive and CD45RA-negative memory subsets. Deep-level assay runs were performed. Sorted-subset replicate PCRs used roughly 180 ng DNA, roughly 28,000 T cell genomes. Profiled with immunoSEQ multiplex PCR; TCRdb holds only in-frame clones, not every one. The table lists roughly 2.2 million clones, more than 80% of them singletons. Remarks on this clone: The antigen is not known.

CDR1 and CDR2 (germline): MNHNY, SVGAGI (reference sequence). The CDR3 sequence is 15 residues long. V lost 6 bases, J lost 1 base, and 13 bases lay in between. The source is a man aged 18-30 years in good health. Some clones in this sample may be carry-over from other donors' samples. Sequences were obtained from naive CD4+ T cells from PBMCs. This sample's subset: CD45RA+ positively selected. The chain recombines TRBV6-6 with TRBJ1-5; a possible D gene is TRBD1 (6 bases). The CDR3 DNA reads TGTGCCAGCAGGGTGGGAACAGGGAGCAATCAGCCCCAGCATTTT. Its translation is CASRVGTGSNQPQHF.